A single sample is the source of the 17 T cell receptor beta chains below, sequenced in a study of a mutant IDH1 vaccine in newly diagnosed glioma. Measured with immunoSEQ multiplex PCR; TCRdb has only the in-frame clones, and not every one. The profile shows tens of thousands of clones, 80% of them singletons. Time point here: week 23, last vaccination. One vaccine dose held 300 ug of mutant IDH1 20-mer peptide and came with topical imiquimod. These receptors have no identified antigens. The source material was PBMCs, sampled from a glioma patient whose treatment included an IDH1 peptide vaccine. These receptors all come from a middle-aged man with glioma.

The gene calls are TRBV1 and TRBJ1-2. TRBV1 has pseudogene status. CDR3 size: 15 residues. This chain's CDR3 is CTSSRFVRGPYGYTF. The CDR3 region has the DNA TGCACCAGCAGCCGGTTTGTCCGAGGCCCCTATGGCTACACCTTC.

Only a few counts were recorded for this clone. The CDR3 sequence: CSVQGALNEKLFF. For the CDR3, the DNA is TGCAGCGTTCAAGGGGCGCTGAATGAAAAACTGTTTTTT. This chain connects TRBV29-1 to TRBJ1-4; D is possibly TRBD1 (5 bases). CDR3 length: 13 amino acids. Germline CDR1 and CDR2: SQVTM and ANQGSEA. With 5 bases removed from V and 5 bases from J, the gap between germline ends came to 12 bases. The full variable domain, with the rest looked up from reference TRBV29-1 and TRBJ1-4, is SAVISQKPSRDICQRGTSLTIQCQVDSQVTMMFWYRQQPGQSLTLIATANQGSEATYESGFVIDKFPISRPNLTFSTLTVSNMSPEDSSIYLCSVQGALNEKLFFGSGTQLSVL.

This clone was counted once. The rearrangement uses TRBV30 and TRBJ2-2; 10 bases align to TRBD2. The germline gives CDR1 GTSNPN, CDR2 SVGIG (reference sequence). Unmatched junction bases numbered 2, after V lost 0 bases and J lost 10 bases. This CDR3 contains 13 residues. The CDR3 loop is CAWSVLAGMELFF. DNA for the CDR3: TGTGCCTGGAGTGTACTAGCGGGGATGGAGCTGTTTTTT.

This clone was observed a handful of times. This chain uses TRBV30 with TRBJ1-1; D possibly corresponds to TRBD1 (6 bases). Trimming took 2 bases from V and 7 from J, leaving 11 bases between them. This CDR3 contains 12 residues. Germline CDR1 reads GTSNPN; CDR2 reads SVGIG (reference sequence). CDR3 nucleotides: TGTGCCTGGAGTCCGGGGACACGTGAAGCTTTCTTT. Translating it yields CAWSPGTREAFF.

The sample holds one count of this clone. The J gene is TRBJ2-3, the V gene TRBV5-4, with 13 nucleotides matching TRBD2. Looked up from germline, CDR1 is SGHNT and CDR2 is YYREEE (reference sequence). The CDR3 has 16 residues. J gave up 2 bases and V 4 bases, and 4 bases lay outside the gene matches. The CDR3 loop reads CASSAGLAGNTDTQYF. In DNA, the CDR3 is TGTGCCAGCAGCGCGGGACTAGCGGGGAACACAGATACGCAGTATTTT.

This clone was recorded a few times. The chain uses TRBV6-6 and TRBJ1-2, with 7 bases fitting TRBD1. The CDR3 is 13 amino acids. The germline gives CDR1 MNHNY, CDR2 SVGAGI (reference sequence). J gave up 8 bases and V 2 bases, and 5 bases lay outside the gene matches. CDR3 sequence: CASSYEGARGYTF. Here the CDR3 DNA reads TGTGCCAGCAGTTACGAGGGGGCCCGGGGCTACACCTTC.

This clone occurred a few times. The rearrangement links TRBV6-1 to TRBJ1-5; D perhaps matches TRBD1 (5 bases). Trimming shortened V by 4 bases and J by 7 bases, and 11 bases separated the two germline ends. The CDR3 has 13 amino acids. The germline CDR1 and CDR2 sequences are MNHNS and SASEGT. CDR3 sequence: CASSVIRGQPQHF. The CDR3 DNA reads as TGTGCCAGCAGTGTGATTCGGGGGCAGCCCCAGCATTTT.

This chain links TRBV10-3 with TRBJ2-1, with D perhaps given as TRBD1 or TRBD2 (5 bases each). Germline V CDR1 and CDR2: ENHRY, SYGVKD. The CDR3 length is 15 residues. V lost 0 bases, J lost 10 bases, and 16 bases lay in between. The CDR3 DNA follows: TGTGCCATCAGTGAGTCGGGGACCTTCCTCCGGGAGCAGTTCTTC. Translation gives CAISESGTFLREQFF.

The chain uses TRBV4-1 and TRBJ2-1; 8 positions match TRBD1. The CDR3 has 17 residues. CDR1 and CDR2 (germline): MGHRA, YSYEKL. Unmatched junction bases numbered 4, after V lost 0 bases and J lost 0 bases. CDR3 residues: CASSQEGQGASYNEQFF. The CDR3 bases are TGCGCCAGCAGCCAAGAGGGGCAGGGGGCCTCCTACAATGAGCAGTTCTTC.

This clone was counted only a few times. The gene calls are TRBV6-1 and TRBJ1-3, with no clear D. V shed 7 bases and J shed 3 bases, with 13 bases lying between them. The CDR3 length is 14 residues. Germline V gene data show CDR1 as MNHNS and CDR2 as SASEGT. CDR3 bases: TGTGCCAGCATTCTGACCGAGGGTGGAAACACCATATATTTT. As protein: CASILTEGGNTIYF.

This clone was counted once. This sample also contains other DNA sequences that code for the same CDR3. The rearrangement joins TRBV6-5 to TRBJ1-1; TRBD1 might be the D (5 bases). CDR3 length equals 13 residues. In germline, CDR1 is MNHEY, CDR2 SVGAGI. Deletions cut 6 bases from V and 1 base from J, with 9 bases between. The CDR3 DNA is TGTGCCAGCAGGGGCACAGGGAACACTGAAGCTTTCTTT. This encodes CASRGTGNTEAFF.

The gene calls are TRBV15 and TRBJ1-1; no clear D gene. The V and J ends lost 0 bases and 3 bases respectively, with 17 bases between them. CDR3 length: 17 residues. Germline CDR1 LNHNV, CDR2 YYDKDF (reference sequence). In DNA, the CDR3 is TGTGCCACCAGCAGAGAGTACGGCCAGCCGACCTACACTGAAGCTTTCTTT. Protein product: CATSREYGQPTYTEAFF.

V and J are TRBV2 and TRBJ2-1; no clear D gene. This CDR3 has 13 residues. V gave up 0 bases and J gave up 9 bases, with 9 bases separating them. Germline-derived CDR1 and CDR2 are SNHLY and FYNNEI. CDR3 in amino acids: CASSEALEIEQFF. The CDR3 nucleotides are TGTGCCAGCAGTGAAGCTTTGGAAATTGAGCAGTTCTTC.

The chain combines TRBV11-2 with TRBJ1-2, with a weak D call TRBD1 (5 bases). V was cut by 5 bases and J by 4 bases, with 14 bases left in between. Germline V lookup: CDR1 SGHAT, CDR2 FQNNGV. CDR3 length equals 14 residues. The CDR3 DNA follows: TGTGCCAGCAGCCCGGGCGTAACAGGCTATGGCTACACCTTC. Translated, it gives CASSPGVTGYGYTF.

V gene TRBV19 combines with J gene TRBJ1-5; 8 bases fit TRBD1. The CDR3 extends over 13 amino acids. The V gene's germline CDR1 is LNHDA and CDR2 SQIVND (reference sequence). CDR3: CGTGRASNQPQHF. The CDR3 bases are TGTGGGACAGGGCGAGCTAGCAATCAGCCCCAGCATTTT.

The chain is built from TRBV19 and TRBJ1-6; D unclear. V lost 3 bases, J lost 10 bases, and 16 bases lay in between. Germline values: CDR1 LNHDA, CDR2 SQIVND (reference sequence). This CDR3 has 15 residues. CDR3 bases: TGTGCCAGTAGTATCCTACAGAGGACGCGGTCACCCCTCCACTTT. Translating gives CASSILQRTRSPLHF. The whole variable domain, remainder taken from reference TRBV19 and TRBJ1-6, is DGGITQSPKYLFRKEGQNVTLSCEQNLNHDAMYWYRQDPGQGLRLIYYSQIVNDFQKGDIAEGYSVSREKKESFPLTVTSAQKNPTAFYLCASSILQRTRSPLHFGNGTRLTVT.

The chain couples TRBV5-8 to TRBJ2-5, with 11 positions matching TRBD1. Germline CDR1 reads SGHTS; CDR2 reads YDEGEE. The junction had 7 bases not matched to a gene; V was cut back by 4 bases and J by 5 bases. CDR3 size: 15 residues. The CDR3 loop reads CASSGQGARDETQYF. The CDR3 DNA follows: TGTGCCAGCAGCGGACAGGGGGCGCGTGATGAGACCCAGTACTTC.